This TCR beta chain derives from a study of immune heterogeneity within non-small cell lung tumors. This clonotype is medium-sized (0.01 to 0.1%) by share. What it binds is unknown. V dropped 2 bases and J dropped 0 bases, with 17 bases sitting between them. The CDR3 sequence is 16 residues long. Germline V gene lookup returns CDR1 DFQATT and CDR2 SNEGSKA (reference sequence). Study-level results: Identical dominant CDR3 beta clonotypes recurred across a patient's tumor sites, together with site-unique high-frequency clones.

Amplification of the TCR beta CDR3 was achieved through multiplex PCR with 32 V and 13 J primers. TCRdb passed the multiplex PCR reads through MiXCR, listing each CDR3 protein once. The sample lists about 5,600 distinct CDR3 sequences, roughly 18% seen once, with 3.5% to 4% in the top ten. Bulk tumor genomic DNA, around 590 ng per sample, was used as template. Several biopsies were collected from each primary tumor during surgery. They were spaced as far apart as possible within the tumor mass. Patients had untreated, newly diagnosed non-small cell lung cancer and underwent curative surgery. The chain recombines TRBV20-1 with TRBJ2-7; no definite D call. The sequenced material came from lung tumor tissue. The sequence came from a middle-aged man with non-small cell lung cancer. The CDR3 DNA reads TGCAGTGCTAGATCTTGGTTAGGCCCGAGCTCCTACGAGCAGTACTTC. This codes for CSARSWLGPSSYEQYF.